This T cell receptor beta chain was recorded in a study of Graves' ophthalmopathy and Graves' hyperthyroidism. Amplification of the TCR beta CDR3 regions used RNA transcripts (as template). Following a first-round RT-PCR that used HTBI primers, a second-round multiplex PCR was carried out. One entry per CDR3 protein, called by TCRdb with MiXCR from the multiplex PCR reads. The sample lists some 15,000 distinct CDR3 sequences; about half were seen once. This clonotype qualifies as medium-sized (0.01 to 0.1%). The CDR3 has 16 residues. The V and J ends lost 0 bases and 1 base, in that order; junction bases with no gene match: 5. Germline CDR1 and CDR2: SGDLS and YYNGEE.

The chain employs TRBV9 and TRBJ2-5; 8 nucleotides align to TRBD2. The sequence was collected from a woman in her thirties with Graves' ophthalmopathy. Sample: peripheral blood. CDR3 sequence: CASSVGASGFQETQYF. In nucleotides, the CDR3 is TGTGCCAGCAGCGTAGGGGCTAGCGGGTTCCAAGAGACCCAGTACTTC.